Sequencing of this T cell receptor beta chain was carried out in a study of OX40 agonist ivuxolimab in advanced cancers. General study findings and limits: CD4+ and CD8+ blood T cells expanded clonally by week 6 at 0.1 to 3.0 mg/kg.

Concerning this clone itself: Its specificity is not known.

The table came from immunoSEQ multiplex PCR; TCRdb's copy has only in-frame clones and leaves some out. The sample has tens of thousands of clones, roughly 80% seen once. This CDR3 has 15 amino acids. Trimming cost V 7 bases and J 8 bases, with 21 bases left between them. Per germline, CDR1 MNHEY and CDR2 SMNVEV (reference sequence). With autoimmune disease history or systemic immunosuppression, patients were excluded. Baseline was the first blood sampling point, followed by cycle 4 day 1 and cycle 7 day 1. V and J are TRBV27 and TRBJ2-1, with a possible D match to TRBD1 (6 bases). The TCR sequence derives from an adult with an advanced solid tumor such as melanoma, head and neck, liver or kidney cancer. Material: CD4+ or CD8+ T cells sorted from blood, obtained in a trial of the OX40 agonist ivuxolimab. The CDR3 bases are TGTGCCAGCACCAGGACAGCCTCCTTTAAGGATGAGCAGTTCTTC. Protein product: CASTRTASFKDEQFF.